A single T cell receptor (beta chain) is shown here with its context. The data derive from a study of blood T cell repertoires in COVID-19. Study-wide background: Material from acute and convalescent COVID-19 was sourced from the United States, Italy and Spain.

Original data processing: Nucleated cell counts were estimated from reference gene primer amplification. Profiling relied on immunoSEQ multiplex PCR, and the TCRdb table lists in-frame clones only, not all of them. V, J and clone size are taken as reported in that table, and D and trimming were inferred from the DNA itself. The data show 87,000 or so clones, around 87% seen once. The sequencing sample was made of peripheral blood. The origin of this receptor is a human donor with acute or convalescent COVID-19. The donor label of this sample is uncertain.

CDR3 in amino acids: CASSLVIRGTGNTIYF. The CDR3 DNA reads TGTGCCAGCAGCTTAGTGATCAGGGGCACTGGAAACACCATATATTTT. This rearrangement joins TRBV13 to TRBJ1-3; perhaps TRBD1 as D (6 bases). The CDR3 is 16 amino acids. Between the trimmed V and J ends, which lost 1 base and 2 bases, there was a span of 12 bases. Per germline, CDR1 PRHDT and CDR2 FYEKMQ (reference sequence).